This T cell receptor (beta chain) was recorded in a study of blood T cells in healthy people across ages. Study-level results: TCR beta diversity tracked closely with naive T cell percentage. Observed TCR beta diversity per million T cells went down as age went up. This fall followed a roughly linear course with age. CMV status of donors was unknown, possibly confounding expanded clonotype changes.

A note on this clonotype: Its antigen is undetermined.

There are 13 residues in the CDR3. V dropped 1 base and J dropped 5 bases, with 8 bases sitting between them. The V gene's germline CDR1 is MGHRA and CDR2 YSYEKL. Each donor's blood draw was approximately 10 milliliters of peripheral blood. A second about 7 to 12 cycle PCR used barcoded and J-beta primers. TCRdb recomputed calls from the 5' RACE reads with MiXCR, one row per CDR3 protein. The table has 1,500,000 or so distinct CDR3 sequences, 55% to 75% seen once; the top ten hold 6.7%. The chain employs TRBV4-1 and TRBJ2-5; D remains unclear. This clonotype originated in a man younger than 35 in good health. Source material: blood. The CDR3 nucleotides are TGCGCCAGCAGCCAAGCGCGTTGGGAGACCCAGTACTTC. Its protein product is CASSQARWETQYF.